Each of the 6 T cell receptor beta chains below was sequenced from the same sample in a study of Tregs in tolerant kidney transplant recipients. Assay: immunoSEQ multiplex PCR; the TCRdb copy retains only in-frame clones and omits some. The table shows about 120,000 clones, with about 91% occurring only once. Material: CD4+ T cells from blood. These receptors originate from a human donor in good health.

The chain is built from TRBV5-1 and TRBJ1-4, with 9 bases identical to TRBD1. Germline V gives CDR1 SGHRS, CDR2 YFSETQ. The CDR3 sequence is 15 residues long. V shed 0 bases and J 8 bases; nucleotides not matched to a gene: 5. The CDR3 protein is CASSLVGQGGEKLFF. CDR3 nucleotides: TGCGCCAGCAGCTTGGTGGGACAGGGTGGAGAAAAACTGTTTTTT.

V and J are TRBV18 and TRBJ2-2; 15 bases are shared with TRBD2. The CDR3 spans 19 residues. Unmatched junction bases numbered 9, after V lost 3 bases and J lost 4 bases. From germline, CDR1 is KGHSH and CDR2 LQKENI. In DNA, the CDR3 is TGTGCCAGCTCACCCGGACTAGCGGGAGGGCCGAGGAGCACCGGGGAGCTGTTTTTT. Translated, it gives CASSPGLAGGPRSTGELFF.

This clone came up a few times. The genes are TRBV7-9 and TRBJ2-7; D gene uncertain. Trimming took 0 bases from V and 6 from J, leaving 6 bases between them. Germline CDR1 reads SEHNR; CDR2 reads FQNEAQ (reference sequence). The CDR3 runs 12 residues. This chain's CDR3 is CASSLAWAEQYF. The CDR3 DNA reads TGTGCCAGCAGCTTAGCGTGGGCCGAGCAGTACTTC.

The V and J genes are TRBV5-1 and TRBJ2-7; maybe TRBD1 (5 bases). Per the germline V gene, CDR1 is SGHRS and CDR2 is YFSETQ. V lost 0 bases and J lost 2, with 9 bases in between. CDR3 length: 14 amino acids. CDR3 in amino acids: CASSLEGVAYEQYF. The CDR3 nucleotides read TGCGCCAGCAGCTTGGAAGGGGTGGCCTACGAGCAGTACTTC.

The rearrangement uses TRBV19 and TRBJ2-1; D is uncertain. CDR3 length: 13 amino acids. The ends were cut back, 2 bases at V and 7 bases at J, with 9 bases in the middle. From germline, CDR1 is LNHDA and CDR2 SQIVND (reference sequence). The CDR3: CASSIRSENEQFF. The CDR3, as DNA: TGTGCCAGTAGTATACGATCGGAAAATGAGCAGTTCTTC.

This clone was seen a handful of times. The chain recombines TRBV6-1 with TRBJ1-5, with 10 bases identical to TRBD1. The germline CDR1 and CDR2 sequences are MNHNS and SASEGT. This CDR3 spans 14 amino acids. V shed 10 bases, J shed 4 bases, and the junction held 7 bases outside the gene matches. This CDR3 is CAILRDRGNQPQHF. Here the CDR3 DNA reads TGTGCCATCCTCCGGGACAGGGGTAATCAGCCCCAGCATTTT.